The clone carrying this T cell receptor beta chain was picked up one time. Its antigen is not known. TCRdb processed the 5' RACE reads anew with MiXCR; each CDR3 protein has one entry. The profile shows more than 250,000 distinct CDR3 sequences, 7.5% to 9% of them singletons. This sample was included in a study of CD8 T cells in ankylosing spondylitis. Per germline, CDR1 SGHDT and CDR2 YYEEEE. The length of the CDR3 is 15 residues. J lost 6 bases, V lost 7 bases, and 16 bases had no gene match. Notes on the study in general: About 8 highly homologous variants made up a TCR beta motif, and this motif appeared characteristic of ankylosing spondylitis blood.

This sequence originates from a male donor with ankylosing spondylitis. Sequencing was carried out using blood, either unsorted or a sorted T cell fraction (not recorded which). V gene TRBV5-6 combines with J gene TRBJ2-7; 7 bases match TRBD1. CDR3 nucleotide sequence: TGTGCCAGCGGCCCCGGACAGGTCAGCACCTCCGAGCAGTACTTC. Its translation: CASGPGQVSTSEQYF.